Here is one T cell receptor beta chain with its context. Its antigen is undetermined. The sample is drawn from a study of blood T cells in healthy people across ages. Study findings and constraints: The authors considered diversity estimates from one million T cells to be underestimates.

Researchers collected approximately 9.5 milliliters of peripheral blood from every single donor. A sample-barcoded 5' primer and a J-beta primer mix were used in a second PCR of roughly 7 to 11 cycles. Using its own MiXCR run on the 5' RACE reads, TCRdb lists one record per CDR3 protein. The table lists over 950,000 distinct CDR3 sequences, roughly 51% of them singletons. CDR3 length: 13 amino acids. Germline V gene data show CDR1 as GTSNPN and CDR2 as SVGIG (reference sequence). The germline V and J ends were trimmed by 1 base and 5 bases, with 11 bases remaining between them. The material sequenced was blood. This sequence originates from a woman aged 55-70 years in good health. The chain uses TRBV30 and TRBJ1-1; D unresolved. In nucleotides, the CDR3 is TGTGCCTGGAGTGGGGATGGGAGAACTGAAGCTTTCTTT. This encodes CAWSGDGRTEAFF.